Below, 18 T cell receptor beta chains from the same sample are listed, as sequenced in a study of tumor and adjacent non-tumor tissue in lung cancer. RNA was extracted from bulk tissue without any cell sorting. This non-tumor lung sample came from over 3 cm beyond the tumor edge. The library came from three nested PCR rounds adapted from ARM-PCR protocols. TCRdb re-called the multiplex PCR reads with MiXCR, one entry per CDR3 protein. The sample yields 100,000 or so distinct CDR3 sequences, roughly 80% seen once. The sample was distant non-tumor lung tissue. All receptors come from a man between 60 and 70 years old with small cell lung cancer.

As regards this clonotype: The CDR3 does not end in the conserved phenylalanine or tryptophan, so this is likely a read error. The chain joins TRBV29-1 to TRBJ2-1; D call uncertain. This CDR3 is built from 14 residues. Per the germline V gene, CDR1 is SQVTM and CDR2 is ANQGSEA. The V gene lost 4 bases and the J gene lost 10 bases, with 20 bases spanning the gap. The CDR3 region has the DNA TGCAGCGTTGGAGAAAACCTAGAAGGGAACGAGCAGTTCTTA. Translated: CSVGENLEGNEQFL.

This clonotype appeared many times. The rearrangement links TRBV20-1 to TRBJ2-3; TRBD2 matches 8 bases. The CDR3 consists of 14 residues. CDR1 and CDR2 (germline): DFQATT, SNEGSKA (reference sequence). V dropped 4 bases and J dropped 3; count of bases not matched to a gene: 6. The CDR3 DNA reads as TGCAGTGCTACCCCGACTAGCGTGACAGATACGCAGTATTTT. This codes for CSATPTSVTDTQYF.

The chain joins TRBV29-1 to TRBJ1-1; D unresolved. The V end was cut by 7 bases, the J end by 11 bases, with 26 bases between. In germline, CDR1 is SQVTM, CDR2 ANQGSEA. The CDR3 runs 14 residues. The CDR3 is CSAEKDDMNSEAFF. CDR3 DNA: TGCAGCGCCGAAAAGGACGACATGAACAGTGAGGCTTTCTTT.

Notes on this clonotype: This CDR3 is missing its conserved last phenylalanine or tryptophan, likely due to a read error. The rearrangement uses TRBV29-1 and TRBJ1-1; D unclear. The CDR3 is 12 residues long. Germline CDR1 is SQVTM and CDR2 is ANQGSEA. Between the trimmed V and J ends, which lost 4 bases and 3 bases, there was a span of 9 bases. Written as DNA, the CDR3 is TGCAGCGTTGGGGGTGGGGACACTGAAGCTTTCCTT. This codes for CSVGGGDTEAFL.

Note on this clonotype: The missing conserved phenylalanine or tryptophan at the end of this CDR3 makes a read error likely. V usage is TRBV5-4 and J usage is TRBJ1-6, with 9 bases lining up with TRBD1. Germline V lookup: CDR1 SGHNT, CDR2 YYREEE (reference sequence). The trim removed 5 bases at V and 6 bases at J, leaving 9 bases unmatched. The CDR3 loop spans 16 amino acids. CDR3 sequence (DNA): TGTGCCAGCAGTCCTGCTATGGGACAGGGTAATTCACCCCTCCACCTT. It is translated as CASSPAMGQGNSPLHL.

This chain joins TRBV10-2 and TRBJ2-5, with no clear D. This CDR3 region has 14 residues. Germline V lookup: CDR1 WSHSY, CDR2 SAAADI. Trimming took off 1 base at V and 9 bases at J, with 15 bases between the two ends. For the CDR3, the DNA is TGCGCCAGCAGTGAGTTTGCTACCGGCCTGTCCCAGTACTTC. Amino acid sequence: CASSEFATGLSQYF.

As for this clonotype: A read error may produce the germline difference seen at one junction end. This sequence joins TRBV5-6 and TRBJ2-6, with D perhaps TRBD1 (5 bases). The V gene's germline CDR1 is SGHDT and CDR2 YYEEEE. The CDR3 is 16 amino acids. The CDR3 reads CASRLLWNSGANVLTF. For the CDR3, the DNA is TGTGCCAGCAGGTTGCTTTGGAACTCTGGGGCCAACGTCTTGACTTTC.

Note on this clonotype: The junction departs from the called germline gene at one end, perhaps through a read error. In DNA, the CDR3 is TGTGCCTGGAGTGTGAGCACCAACACCGGGCAGCTGCTTTTT. It translates to CAWSVSTNTGQLLF. The chain couples TRBV30 to TRBJ2-2; D unresolved. The CDR3 sequence is 14 residues long. CDR1 GTSNPN and CDR2 SVGIG come from the germline V gene (reference sequence).

As to this clonotype: At one end, the junction sequence differs from germline, possibly due to a read error. This rearrangement joins TRBV12-3 or TRBV12-4 to TRBJ2-2; 7 bases align to TRBD2. The length of the CDR3 is 15 residues. As DNA, the CDR3 is TGTGTCAGCAGTTTGGCGGGAGCGCCTACCGGGGAGCTGTTTTTT. Translation gives CVSSLAGAPTGELFF.

This clonotype was observed once. This sequence joins TRBV10-3 and TRBJ2-5, with a weak D call TRBD1 (5 bases). The CDR3 loop spans 14 amino acids. V was shortened by 6 bases and J by 13 bases, with 24 bases between the two germline ends. The germline V gene encodes CDR1 ENHRY and CDR2 SYGVKD. The DNA for the CDR3 is TGTGCCATCAGAGGGGTCGGCTCCCAAGAGACCTGGTACTTC. Amino acids: CAIRGVGSQETWYF.

The J gene is TRBJ2-3, the V gene TRBV27; TRBD2 agrees at 9 bases. Germline CDR1 reads MNHEY; CDR2 reads SMNVEV (reference sequence). After removal of 7 bases from V and 9 bases from J, the junction contained 17 bases not matched to a gene. CDR3 length equals 16 residues. CDR3: CASTELGGRASHTQYF. In DNA, the CDR3 is TGTGCCAGCACAGAACTAGGCGGGAGGGCCTCCCACACGCAGTATTTT.

Note on this clonotype: One end of the junction does not line up with germline, which may come from a read error. J is TRBJ2-2 and V is TRBV6-1, with 9 bases aligning to TRBD2. Germline CDR1 is MNHNS and CDR2 is SASEGT. The CDR3 covers 14 residues. CDR3 protein: CASRLAGDTGKLFF. For the CDR3, the DNA is TGTGCCAGCAGACTAGCGGGTGACACCGGGAAGCTCTTTTTT.

This clonotype was seen just once. The junction does not match germline at one end; this may be a read error. The chain employs TRBV5-1 and TRBJ2-1; TRBD2 is a possible D gene (6 bases). CDR1 SGHRS and CDR2 YFSETQ come from the germline V gene. The CDR3 is 14 amino acids. The CDR3 sequence: CASSLIGGSDDQFF. The CDR3 region has the DNA TGCGCCAGCAGCTTGATCGGGGGAAGTGATGATCAGTTCTTC.

A note on this clonotype: Possible read error: a much larger clone is one base away. The chain has TRBV12-3 or TRBV12-4 and TRBJ2-7; D remains ambiguous. The V and J ends lost 5 bases and 7 bases respectively, with 15 bases between them. The CDR3 runs to 13 residues. The CDR3 DNA follows: TGTGCCAGCAGTGATGGGCCCGCTGAGGAGCAGTACTTC. Protein product: CASSDGPAEEQYF.

The chain carries TRBV28 and TRBJ2-4; 9 positions agree with TRBD2. The CDR3 runs to 17 residues. The germline CDR1 and CDR2 sequences are MDHEN and SYDVKM. V lost 2 bases, J lost 0 bases, and 5 bases stayed unmatched. CDR3 DNA: TGTGCCAGCAGTTTACCCGCTAGCGGGATAGCCAAAAACATTCAGTACTTC. As protein: CASSLPASGIAKNIQYF.

The V call is TRBV7-8, the J call TRBJ1-2; D is unresolved. The CDR3 has 15 residues. The germline V gene has CDR1 SGHVS and CDR2 FQNEAQ. Trimming left V 10 bases short and J 1 base short, with 19 bases between. This CDR3 reads CANTIWSGSNYGYTF. The CDR3 region has the DNA TGTGCCAACACTATCTGGTCAGGCAGTAACTATGGCTACACCTTC.

This clonotype was seen at least ten times. This chain uses TRBV6-2 or TRBV6-3 with TRBJ2-1, with D unclear. The CDR3 sequence is 13 residues long. The germline V gene has CDR1 MNHEY and CDR2 SVGEGT. Trimming took off 2 bases at V and 0 bases at J, with 2 bases between the two ends. CDR3 nucleotide sequence: TGTGCCAGCAGTTACGACTCCTACAATGAGCAGTTCTTC. Translated, it gives CASSYDSYNEQFF.

As to this clonotype: An end of the junction differs from the germline gene, which may be a read error. This chain joins TRBV11-1 and TRBJ2-3; 15 bases align to TRBD2. From germline, CDR1 is SGHAT and CDR2 FQDESV (reference sequence). CDR3 length: 18 residues. CDR3 loop: CAGSSGLAGGPVEVTQYF. In nucleotides, the CDR3 is TGTGCCGGCAGCTCCGGACTAGCGGGAGGGCCGGTGGAGGTTACGCAGTATTTT.